These T cell receptor beta chains were read from a single sample in a study of blood T cells in healthy people across ages. TCRdb re-called the 5' RACE reads through MiXCR, storing one row per CDR3 protein. Among approximately 880,000 distinct CDR3 sequences listed, 45% to 50% were seen once. The sequenced sample consisted of blood. These TCRs come from a man younger than 45 in good health. CDR3s include the opening cysteine and the closing phenylalanine or tryptophan. A D gene is named only where the DNA matches it firmly. Size values are once, few and many counts, or a class for expanded clones, and some rows have none.

j_call: TRBJ2-7; cdr3_length: 15; clone_size: -; d_call: -; v_call: TRBV27; cdr3_aa: CASSLSFTRRVGQYF; cdr3_nt: TGTGCCAGCAGTTTATCGTTCACCCGGAGAGTCGGGCAGTACTTC
j_call: TRBJ2-3; cdr3_length: 15; clone_size: -; d_call: TRBD2; v_call: TRBV6-2/TRBV6-3; cdr3_aa: CASTSGGASTDTQYF; cdr3_nt: TGTGCCAGCACTAGCGGGGGGGCTAGCACAGATACGCAGTATTTT
j_call: TRBJ2-1; cdr3_length: 12; clone_size: -; d_call: -; v_call: TRBV3-1; cdr3_aa: CASSQGPMDQFF; cdr3_nt: TGTGCCAGCAGCCAAGGGCCCATGGACCAGTTCTTC
j_call: TRBJ2-7; cdr3_length: 11; clone_size: -; d_call: -; v_call: TRBV10-3; cdr3_aa: CAIQVAYEQYF; cdr3_nt: TGTGCCATCCAGGTCGCCTACGAGCAGTACTTC
j_call: TRBJ1-1; cdr3_length: 16; clone_size: few; d_call: -; v_call: TRBV6-6; cdr3_aa: CASSYPYQGLNTEAFF; cdr3_nt: TGTGCCAGCAGTTACCCTTATCAGGGGCTGAACACTGAAGCTTTCTTT
j_call: TRBJ2-3; cdr3_length: 16; clone_size: -; d_call: TRBD2; v_call: TRBV4-2; cdr3_aa: CASSQEERGFTDTQYF; cdr3_nt: TGTGCCAGCAGCCAAGAGGAGCGGGGGTTCACAGATACGCAGTATTTT
j_call: TRBJ2-5; cdr3_length: 15; clone_size: many; d_call: -; v_call: TRBV20-1; cdr3_aa: CSAREMAGPGETQYF; cdr3_nt: TGCAGTGCTAGAGAAATGGCGGGGCCGGGAGAGACCCAGTACTTC
j_call: TRBJ2-5; cdr3_length: 15; clone_size: -; d_call: TRBD1; v_call: TRBV5-8; cdr3_aa: CASSLGDSGSETQYF; cdr3_nt: TGTGCCAGCAGCTTGGGGGACAGCGGTTCGGAGACCCAGTACTTC
j_call: TRBJ2-5; cdr3_length: 13; clone_size: few; d_call: -; v_call: TRBV20-1; cdr3_aa: CSARDREAETQYF; cdr3_nt: TGCAGTGCTAGAGATCGAGAGGCAGAGACCCAGTACTTC
j_call: TRBJ1-2; cdr3_length: 13; clone_size: -; d_call: -; v_call: TRBV28; cdr3_aa: CASSFADNYGYTF; cdr3_nt: TGTGCCAGCAGCTTCGCCGATAACTATGGCTACACCTTC
j_call: TRBJ1-4; cdr3_length: 15; clone_size: few; d_call: -; v_call: TRBV10-3; cdr3_aa: CAISEVLGANEKLFF; cdr3_nt: TGTGCCATCAGTGAAGTGTTGGGGGCTAATGAAAAACTGTTTTTT
j_call: TRBJ2-1; cdr3_length: 13; clone_size: many; d_call: -; v_call: TRBV2; cdr3_aa: CASRRDFRNEQFF; cdr3_nt: TGTGCCAGTCGCCGGGACTTTCGTAATGAGCAGTTCTTC
j_call: TRBJ2-1; cdr3_length: 15; clone_size: -; d_call: -; v_call: TRBV9; cdr3_aa: CASSAVQGGYNEQFF; cdr3_nt: TGTGCCAGCAGCGCGGTACAGGGTGGGTACAATGAGCAGTTCTTC
j_call: TRBJ2-4; cdr3_length: 13; clone_size: -; d_call: TRBD2; v_call: TRBV29-1; cdr3_aa: CSVGGGTVNIQYF; cdr3_nt: TGCAGCGTTGGGGGGGGTACGGTCAACATTCAGTACTTC
j_call: TRBJ2-4; cdr3_length: 12; clone_size: -; d_call: -; v_call: TRBV20-1; cdr3_aa: CSARPGTNIQYF; cdr3_nt: TGCAGTGCTAGACCGGGGACAAACATTCAGTACTTC